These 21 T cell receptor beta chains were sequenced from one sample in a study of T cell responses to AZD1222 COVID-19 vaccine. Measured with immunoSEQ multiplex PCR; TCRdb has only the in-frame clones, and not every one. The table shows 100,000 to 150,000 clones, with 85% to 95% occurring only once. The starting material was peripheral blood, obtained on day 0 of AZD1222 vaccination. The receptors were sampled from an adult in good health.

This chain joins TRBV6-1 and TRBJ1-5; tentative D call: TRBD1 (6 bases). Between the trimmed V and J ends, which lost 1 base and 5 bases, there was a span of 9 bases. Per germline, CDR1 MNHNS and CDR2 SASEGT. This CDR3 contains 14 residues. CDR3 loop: CASSEVGGYQPQHF. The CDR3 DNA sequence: TGTGCCAGCAGTGAAGTAGGGGGGTATCAGCCCCAGCATTTT.

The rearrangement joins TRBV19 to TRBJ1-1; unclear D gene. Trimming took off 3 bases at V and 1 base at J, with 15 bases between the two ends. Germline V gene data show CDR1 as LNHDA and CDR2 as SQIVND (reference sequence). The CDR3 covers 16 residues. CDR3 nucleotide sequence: TGTGCCAGTAGTATCGACGGCCGGAAAACGAACACTGAAGCTTTCTTT. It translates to CASSIDGRKTNTEAFF.

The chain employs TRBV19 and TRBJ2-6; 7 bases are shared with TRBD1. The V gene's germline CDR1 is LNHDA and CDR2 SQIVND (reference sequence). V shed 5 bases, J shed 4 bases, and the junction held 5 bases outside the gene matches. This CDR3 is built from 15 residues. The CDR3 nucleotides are TGTGCCAGTAGTGGTAGGGGGCAAGGGGCCAACGTCCTGACTTTC. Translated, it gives CASSGRGQGANVLTF.

CDR3 DNA: TGTGCCAGCAGCTTATACCAACGTCGACAGGGGCGCGGGTACTCCGACACTGAAGCTTTCTTT. Its translation: CASSLYQRRQGRGYSDTEAFF. The chain joins TRBV13 to TRBJ1-1; 8 bases are a match to TRBD1. The germline V gene encodes CDR1 PRHDT and CDR2 FYEKMQ (reference sequence). J was trimmed by 3 bases and V by 2 bases; bases with no gene match: 23. The CDR3 runs 21 residues.

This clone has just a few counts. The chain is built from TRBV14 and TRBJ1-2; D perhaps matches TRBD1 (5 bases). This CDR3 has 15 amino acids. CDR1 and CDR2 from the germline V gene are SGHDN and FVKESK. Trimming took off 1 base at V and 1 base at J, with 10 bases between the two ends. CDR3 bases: TGTGCCAGCAGCCAAGCGCAGGGTGATAACTATGGCTACACCTTC. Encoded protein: CASSQAQGDNYGYTF.

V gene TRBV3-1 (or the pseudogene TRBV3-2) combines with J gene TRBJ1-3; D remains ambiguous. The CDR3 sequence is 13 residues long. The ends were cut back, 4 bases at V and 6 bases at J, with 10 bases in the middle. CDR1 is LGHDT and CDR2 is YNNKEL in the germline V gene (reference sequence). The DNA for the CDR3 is TGTGCCAGCAGCCCCGGACCTCTAAACACCATATATTTT. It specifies CASSPGPLNTIYF.

Here the CDR3 reads CASSHVWGLADTQYF. CDR3 sequence (DNA): TGTGCCAGCAGCCACGTTTGGGGGTTGGCAGATACGCAGTATTTT. The chain links TRBV11-1 to TRBJ2-3; D tentatively fits TRBD1 or TRBD2 (5 bases each). Trimming removed 5 bases from V and 4 bases from J, with 16 bases in between. CDR3 length: 15 amino acids. Germline V gene sequence: CDR1 SGHAT, CDR2 FQDESV (reference sequence).

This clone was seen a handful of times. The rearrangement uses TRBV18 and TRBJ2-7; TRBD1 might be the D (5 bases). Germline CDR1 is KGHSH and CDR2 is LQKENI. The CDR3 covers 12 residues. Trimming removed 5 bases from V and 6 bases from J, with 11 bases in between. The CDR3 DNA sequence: TGTGCCAGCTCATCGGGCCAGGGCGAGCAGTACTTC. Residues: CASSSGQGEQYF.

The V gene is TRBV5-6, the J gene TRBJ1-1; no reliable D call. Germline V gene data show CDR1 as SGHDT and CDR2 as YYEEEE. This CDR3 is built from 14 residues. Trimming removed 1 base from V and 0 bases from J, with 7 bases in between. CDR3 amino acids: CASSLLKMNTEAFF. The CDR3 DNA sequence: TGTGCCAGCAGCTTGCTCAAGATGAACACTGAAGCTTTCTTT. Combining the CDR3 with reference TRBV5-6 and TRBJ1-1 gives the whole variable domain DAGVTQSPTHLIKTRGQQVTLRCSPKSGHDTVSWYQQALGQGPQFIFQYYEEEERQRGNFPDRFSGHQFPNYSSELNVNALLLGDSALYLCASSLLKMNTEAFFGQGTRLTVV.

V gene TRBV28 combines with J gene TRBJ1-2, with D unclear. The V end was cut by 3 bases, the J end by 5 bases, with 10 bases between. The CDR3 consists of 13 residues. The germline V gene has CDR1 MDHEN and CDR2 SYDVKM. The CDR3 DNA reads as TGTGCCAGCAGTTTCGTGAGCGCATATGGCTACACCTTC. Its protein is CASSFVSAYGYTF.

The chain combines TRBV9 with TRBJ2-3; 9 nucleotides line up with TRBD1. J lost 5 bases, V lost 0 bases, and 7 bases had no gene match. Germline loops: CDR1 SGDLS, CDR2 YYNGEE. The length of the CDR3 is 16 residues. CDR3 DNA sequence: TGTGCCAGCAGCGTAGGGGCATGGGACAGGGTAGATACGCAGTATTTT. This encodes CASSVGAWDRVDTQYF.

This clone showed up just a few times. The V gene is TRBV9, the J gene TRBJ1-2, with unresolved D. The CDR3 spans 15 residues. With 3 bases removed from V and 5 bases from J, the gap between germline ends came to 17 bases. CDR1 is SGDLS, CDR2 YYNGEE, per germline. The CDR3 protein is CASSAVVNPKYGYTF. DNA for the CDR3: TGTGCCAGCAGCGCCGTAGTGAACCCCAAATATGGCTACACCTTC. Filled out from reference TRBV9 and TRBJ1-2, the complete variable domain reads DSGVTQTPKHLITATGQRVTLRCSPRSGDLSVYWYQQSLDQGLQFLIQYYNGEERAKGNILERFSAQQFPDLHSELNLSSLELGDSALYFCASSAVVNPKYGYTFGSGTRLTVV.

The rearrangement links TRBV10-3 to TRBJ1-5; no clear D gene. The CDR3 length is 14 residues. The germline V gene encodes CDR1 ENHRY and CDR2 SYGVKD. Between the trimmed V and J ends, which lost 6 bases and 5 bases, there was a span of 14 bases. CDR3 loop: CAISLGQKDQPQHF. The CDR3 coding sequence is TGTGCCATCAGCCTGGGCCAAAAGGATCAGCCCCAGCATTTT.

The CDR3 loop is CASSLGGTTYEQYF. Written as DNA, the CDR3 is TGTGCCAGCAGCTTGGGAGGGACTACCTACGAGCAGTACTTC. The V and J genes are TRBV5-6 and TRBJ2-7, with 7 positions matching TRBD2. From germline, CDR1 is SGHDT and CDR2 YYEEEE. CDR3 length: 14 residues. The J segment lost 2 bases and the V segment lost 0 bases, leaving 2 bases of the junction unmatched.

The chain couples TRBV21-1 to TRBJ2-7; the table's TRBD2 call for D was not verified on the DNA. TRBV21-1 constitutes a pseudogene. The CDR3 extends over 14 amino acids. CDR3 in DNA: TGTGCCAGCAGCAAAGCCCAACGGCTAGGAGAGCAGTACTTC. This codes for CASSKAQRLGEQYF.

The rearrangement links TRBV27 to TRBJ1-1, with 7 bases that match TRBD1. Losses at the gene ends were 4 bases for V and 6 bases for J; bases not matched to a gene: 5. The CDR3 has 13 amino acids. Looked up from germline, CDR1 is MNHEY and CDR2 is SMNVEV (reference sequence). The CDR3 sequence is CASSSRGTAEAFF. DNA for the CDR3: TGTGCCAGCAGTTCCCGGGGGACAGCTGAAGCTTTCTTT.

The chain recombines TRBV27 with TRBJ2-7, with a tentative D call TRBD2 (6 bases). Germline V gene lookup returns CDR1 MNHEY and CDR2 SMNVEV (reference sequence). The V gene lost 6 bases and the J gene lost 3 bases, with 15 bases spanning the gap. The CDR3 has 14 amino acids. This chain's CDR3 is CASRSLGGDYEQYF. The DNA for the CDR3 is TGTGCCAGCAGGTCCTTGGGGGGAGACTACGAGCAGTACTTC.

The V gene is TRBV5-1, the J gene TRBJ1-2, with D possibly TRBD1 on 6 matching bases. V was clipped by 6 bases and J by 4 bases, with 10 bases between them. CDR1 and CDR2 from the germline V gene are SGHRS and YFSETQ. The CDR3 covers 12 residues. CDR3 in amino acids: CASTGDTYGYTF. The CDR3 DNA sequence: TGCGCCAGCACAGGGGACACCTATGGCTACACCTTC.

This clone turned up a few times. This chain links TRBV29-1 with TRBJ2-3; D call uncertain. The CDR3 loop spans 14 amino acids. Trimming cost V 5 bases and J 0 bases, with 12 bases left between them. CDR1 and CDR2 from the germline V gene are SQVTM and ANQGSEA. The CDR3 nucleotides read TGCAGCGTTTGTGGGAAACTGAGCACAGATACGCAGTATTTT. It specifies CSVCGKLSTDTQYF.

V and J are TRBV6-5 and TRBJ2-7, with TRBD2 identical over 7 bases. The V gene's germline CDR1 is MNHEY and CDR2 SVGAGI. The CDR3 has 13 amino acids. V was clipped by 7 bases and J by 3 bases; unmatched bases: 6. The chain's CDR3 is CASTTSFIYEQYF. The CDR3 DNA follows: TGTGCCAGCACGACTAGCTTTATCTACGAGCAGTACTTC.

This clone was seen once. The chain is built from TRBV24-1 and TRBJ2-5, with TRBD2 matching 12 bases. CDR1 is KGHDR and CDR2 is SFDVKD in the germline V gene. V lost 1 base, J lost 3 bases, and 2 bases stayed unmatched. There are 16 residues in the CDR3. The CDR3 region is CATSDFASGGEETQYF. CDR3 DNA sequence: TGTGCCACCAGTGATTTCGCTAGCGGGGGGGAAGAGACCCAGTACTTC.